This T cell receptor (beta chain) was obtained from a study of blood T cell repertoires in COVID-19. Study in general: Nucleic acid was either cDNA or gDNA, and it came from T cells, B-cell-depleted T cells, or PBMCs.

Produced via immunoSEQ multiplex PCR; TCRdb's table is partial and in-frame only. The sample lists approximately 90,000 clones; 82% were seen once. In germline, CDR1 is WSHSY, CDR2 SAAADI. V dropped 6 bases and J dropped 1 base, with 9 bases sitting between them. This CDR3 comprises 13 residues. Material: peripheral blood. The TCR was taken from a woman of 80 years or more with acute or convalescent COVID-19. This chain uses TRBV10-2 with TRBJ1-1; D is perhaps TRBD1 (6 bases). CDR3 sequence: CASRQQGNTEAFF. CDR3 nucleotide sequence: TGCGCCAGCAGGCAACAGGGGAACACTGAAGCTTTCTTT.